Below, 13 T cell receptor beta chains from the same sample are listed, as sequenced in a study of cytomegalovirus exposure and HLA in healthy donors. 60 Vbeta and 13 Jbeta primers were used in PCR. Sequenced by immunoSEQ multiplex PCR; TCRdb stores in-frame clones only, minus some. The data show approximately 150,000 clones, approximately 68% seen once. Sequenced sample: PBMCs. These receptors came from a man aged 55 to 70 in good health and CMV-seronegative.

This clone has more than one count but fewer than ten. The chain recombines TRBV4-2 with TRBJ2-7; 12 bases align to TRBD2. Germline CDR1 LGHNA, CDR2 YNFKEQ. The CDR3 totals 18 residues. V shed 0 bases, J shed 5 bases, and the junction held 11 bases outside the gene matches. The CDR3 DNA reads TGTGCCAGCAGCCAAGAACGGGATCTAGCGGGAGGGCCCAACGAGCAGTACTTC. This encodes CASSQERDLAGGPNEQYF.

This CDR3 is CASSLARGRASDTQYF. The CDR3 DNA reads as TGCGCCAGCAGCTTGGCCCGTGGCAGGGCGAGTGATACGCAGTATTTT. The chain couples TRBV5-1 to TRBJ2-3; the D gene is possibly TRBD1 (5 bases). Germline loops: CDR1 SGHRS, CDR2 YFSETQ. The CDR3 sequence is 16 residues long. V lost 0 bases to trimming and J lost 6 bases, with 17 bases between them.

This clone was seen a single time. DNA for the CDR3: TGTGCCAGCAGCTTAGGCGAGGGCCGTACCCACTATGGCTACACCTTC. Protein sequence: CASSLGEGRTHYGYTF. The V call is TRBV7-2, the J call TRBJ1-2; D gene unclear. This CDR3 is 16 amino acids long. The V end was cut by 1 base, the J end by 3 bases, with 15 bases between. Germline-derived CDR1 and CDR2 are SGHTA and FQGNSA.

The rearrangement uses TRBV5-1 and TRBJ1-5; 12 bases are a match to TRBD1. Germline assignment: CDR1 SGHRS and CDR2 YFSETQ. Losses at the gene ends were 1 base for V and 4 bases for J; bases not matched to a gene: 6. CDR3 length: 17 residues. CDR3 loop: CASSLTGGQGANQPQHF. The CDR3 coding sequence is TGCGCCAGCAGCTTGACCGGGGGACAGGGGGCGAATCAGCCCCAGCATTTT.

The chain uses TRBV30 and TRBJ2-7; 8 nucleotides agree with TRBD1. Germline CDR1 is GTSNPN and CDR2 is SVGIG (reference sequence). This CDR3 spans 14 amino acids. The V gene end was trimmed by 5 bases and the J gene end by 5 bases; junction bases not matched to a gene: 11. Written as DNA, the CDR3 is TGTGCCTGGTCCTACGGACAGGGCGGCGACGAGCAGTACTTC. Translation gives CAWSYGQGGDEQYF. The whole variable domain, remainder taken from reference TRBV30 and TRBJ2-7, is SQTIHQWPATLVQPVGSPLSLECTVEGTSNPNLYWYRQAAGRGLQLLFYSVGIGQISSEVPQNLSASRPQDRQFILSSKKLLLSDSGFYLCAWSYGQGGDEQYFGPGTRLTVT.

This chain connects TRBV29-1 to TRBJ2-7; 9 positions match TRBD1. After removal of 7 bases from V and 1 base from J, the junction contained 8 bases not matched to a gene. Germline loops: CDR1 SQVTM, CDR2 ANQGSEA. The CDR3 covers 14 residues. CDR3 in DNA: TGCAGCGCCACCTACAGGGGGCAATCCTACGAGCAGTACTTC. Protein sequence: CSATYRGQSYEQYF.

This clone was detected only a few times. This chain connects TRBV10-1 to TRBJ1-1, with D possibly being TRBD1 (6 bases). The ends were cut back, 4 bases at V and 3 bases at J, with 6 bases in the middle. This CDR3 comprises 12 residues. In germline, CDR1 is WNHNN, CDR2 SYGVQD (reference sequence). The CDR3 DNA reads TGCGCCAGCAGTGGGGGGCACACTGAAGCTTTCTTT. Protein: CASSGGHTEAFF.

Comments on this clone: Other nucleotide sequences in the sample specify the same CDR3. V and J are TRBV19 and TRBJ2-7, with D tentatively TRBD1 (6 bases). V lost 5 bases and J 1 base, leaving 9 bases between the germline ends. Germline values: CDR1 LNHDA, CDR2 SQIVND (reference sequence). CDR3 length: 13 residues. The CDR3: CASSPTGSYEQYF. The CDR3, as DNA: TGTGCCAGTAGTCCGACAGGATCCTACGAGCAGTACTTC.

The chain is built from TRBV28 and TRBJ2-3, with 10 positions matching TRBD2. Germline CDR1 MDHEN, CDR2 SYDVKM. The CDR3 contains 15 residues. V lost 3 bases and J lost 3; bases outside the gene matches: 3. CDR3 sequence: CASSFFSGRTDTQYF. The CDR3 DNA reads as TGTGCCAGCAGTTTTTTTAGCGGGAGGACAGATACGCAGTATTTT.

This clone has more than one count but fewer than ten. This rearrangement joins TRBV30 to TRBJ2-1; 11 bases map to TRBD2. The CDR3 length is 14 residues. V shed 3 bases, J shed 8 bases, and the junction held 6 bases outside the gene matches. In germline, CDR1 is GTSNPN, CDR2 SVGIG (reference sequence). Written as DNA, the CDR3 is TGTGCCTGGAGCTATAGCGGGAGGGCCGATGAGCAGTTCTTC. This encodes CAWSYSGRADEQFF. Full variable domain (missing parts from reference TRBV30 and TRBJ2-1): SQTIHQWPATLVQPVGSPLSLECTVEGTSNPNLYWYRQAAGRGLQLLFYSVGIGQISSEVPQNLSASRPQDRQFILSSKKLLLSDSGFYLCAWSYSGRADEQFFGPGTRLTVL.

V and J are TRBV9 and TRBJ1-1; D uncertain. With 2 bases removed from V and 1 base from J, the gap between germline ends came to 9 bases. CDR3 length equals 14 residues. Looked up from germline, CDR1 is SGDLS and CDR2 is YYNGEE. The CDR3 DNA is TGTGCCAGCAGCGTCTCAGTCGCGAACACTGAAGCTTTCTTT. Its translation is CASSVSVANTEAFF.

This clone was observed a handful of times. The chain recombines TRBV18 with TRBJ2-7; 9 bases align to TRBD1. CDR1 and CDR2 (germline): KGHSH, LQKENI. CDR3 length: 15 residues. V lost 4 bases and J lost 0; bases outside the gene matches: 4. The CDR3 DNA is TGTGCCAGCTCACAGGGGACAGGGAGCTCCTACGAGCAGTACTTC. Translated: CASSQGTGSSYEQYF.

The chain is built from TRBV30 and TRBJ2-3; D gene uncertain. Germline CDR1 reads GTSNPN; CDR2 reads SVGIG (reference sequence). CDR3 length equals 15 residues. Trimming cost V 0 bases and J 1 base, with 11 bases left between them. CDR3 amino acids: CAWSVPSPGTDTQYF. CDR3 DNA sequence: TGTGCCTGGAGTGTACCGAGCCCGGGCACAGATACGCAGTATTTT.